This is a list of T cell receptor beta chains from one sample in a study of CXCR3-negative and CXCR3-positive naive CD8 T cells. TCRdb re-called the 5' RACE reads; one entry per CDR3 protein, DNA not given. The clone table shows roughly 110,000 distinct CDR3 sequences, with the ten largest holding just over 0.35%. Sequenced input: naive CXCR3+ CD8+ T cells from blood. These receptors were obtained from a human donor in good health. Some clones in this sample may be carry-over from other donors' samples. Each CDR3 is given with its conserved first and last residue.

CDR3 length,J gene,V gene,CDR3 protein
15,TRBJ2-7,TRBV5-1,CASSPDRGSSHEQYF
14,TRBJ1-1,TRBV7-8,CASSTGAGNTEAFF
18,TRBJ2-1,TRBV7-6,CASSLASGDGGSYNEQFF
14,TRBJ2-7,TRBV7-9,CASSPDRGLDEQCF
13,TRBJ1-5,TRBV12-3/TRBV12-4,CASSDRGGQPQHF
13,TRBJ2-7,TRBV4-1,CASSPRDAYGQYF
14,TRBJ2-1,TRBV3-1,CASSQETRISEQFF
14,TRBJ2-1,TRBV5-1,CASSRAGSYNEQFF
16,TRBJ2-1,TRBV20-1,CSARGLAVISYNEQFF
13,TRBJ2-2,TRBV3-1,CASSQILTGELFF
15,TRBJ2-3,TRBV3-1,CASSHGLEGTDTQYF
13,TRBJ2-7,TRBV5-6,CASSPSVSYEQYF
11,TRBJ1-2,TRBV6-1,CASSAMYGYTF
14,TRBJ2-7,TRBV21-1,CASSARTGVDEQYF
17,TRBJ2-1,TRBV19,CASSTRVAGSSYNEQFF
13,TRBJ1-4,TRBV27,CASSPQGGEKLFF
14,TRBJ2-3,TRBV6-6,CASSYGGGADTQYF